One and the same sample provided the 7 T cell receptor beta chains below, sequenced in a study of cytomegalovirus exposure and HLA in healthy donors. It was with 60 Vbeta and 13 Jbeta primers that the PCR ran. Libraries were prepared by immunoSEQ multiplex PCR; TCRdb keeps only in-frame clonotypes and omits some of them. In total, the table holds just over 200,000 clones. What was sequenced was PBMCs. The receptors were gathered from a girl aged 2 to 10 in good health and CMV-seropositive.

The chain recombines TRBV2 with TRBJ1-1; D may be TRBD1 (6 bases). The V gene lost 3 bases and the J gene lost 7 bases, with 15 bases spanning the gap. The CDR3 is 14 amino acids. The germline V gene encodes CDR1 SNHLY and CDR2 FYNNEI. CDR3 sequence reads: CASSDGGGRSEAFF. CDR3 coding DNA: TGTGCCAGCAGTGATGGGGGGGGGCGGAGTGAAGCTTTCTTT. Full variable domain (missing parts from reference TRBV2 and TRBJ1-1): EPEVTQTPSHQVTQMGQEVILRCVPISNHLYFYWYRQILGQKVEFLVSFYNNEISEKSEIFDDQFSVERPDGSNFTLKIRSTKLEDSAMYFCASSDGGGRSEAFFGQGTRLTVV.

The chain recombines TRBV5-1 with TRBJ2-1, with a weak D call TRBD2 (6 bases). V was trimmed by 4 bases and J by 0 bases, leaving 17 bases between them. This CDR3 is 17 amino acids long. Per the germline V gene, CDR1 is SGHRS and CDR2 is YFSETQ. CDR3 protein: CASSRPFGGGSYNEQFF. The CDR3 DNA reads as TGCGCCAGCAGCCGACCGTTTGGGGGAGGCTCCTACAATGAGCAGTTCTTC.

In regard to this clone: The sample contains more than one DNA sequence encoding this CDR3. The chain combines TRBV28 with TRBJ1-1, with D unclear. The CDR3 is made up of 11 amino acids. Germline V CDR1 and CDR2: MDHEN, SYDVKM. Trimming took 2 bases from V and 7 from J, leaving 5 bases between them. CDR3 DNA sequence: TGTGCCAGCAGTTTAGATAGTGAAGCTTTCTTT. It encodes CASSLDSEAFF. Drawing the rest from reference TRBV28 and TRBJ1-1, the complete variable domain is DVKVTQSSRYLVKRTGEKVFLECVQDMDHENMFWYRQDPGLGLRLIYFSYDVKMKEKGDIPEGYSVSREKKERFSLILESASTNQTSMYLCASSLDSEAFFGQGTRLTVV.

The V gene is TRBV5-1, the J gene TRBJ1-2, with TRBD1 as a possible D gene (6 bases). Germline V gene data show CDR1 as SGHRS and CDR2 as YFSETQ. The CDR3 extends over 14 amino acids. V lost 3 bases and J 8 bases, leaving 17 bases between the germline ends. The CDR3 region has the DNA TGCGCCAGCAGCTCCCGTACGGGGGGGCTGGGCTACACCTTC. It is translated as CASSSRTGGLGYTF.

The V gene is TRBV28, the J gene TRBJ1-2; D ambiguous. V gave up 4 bases and J gave up 4 bases, with 13 bases separating them. Germline V gene lookup returns CDR1 MDHEN and CDR2 SYDVKM. The CDR3 consists of 14 residues. CDR3 nucleotides: TGTGCCAGCAGTTGGAGAATTTCCGGCTATGGCTACACCTTC. Its protein product is CASSWRISGYGYTF.

The chain couples TRBV25-1 to TRBJ1-3, with unresolved D. The CDR3 runs to 13 residues. Germline V CDR1 and CDR2: MGHDK, SYGVNS. V was trimmed by 6 bases and J by 0 bases, leaving 6 bases between them. The CDR3 nucleotides read TGTGCCAGCAGATGGAGCTCTGGAAACACCATATATTTT. As protein: CASRWSSGNTIYF.

This rearrangement joins TRBV6-4 to TRBJ1-1, with D unresolved. The CDR3 runs to 16 residues. CDR1 is MRHNA and CDR2 is SNTAGT in the germline V gene. V lost 3 bases, J lost 4 bases, and 18 bases lay in between. CDR3 in DNA: TGTGCCAGCAGTGATTGGTCCCTACTGTTGGTCACTGAAGCTTTCTTT. The encoded protein is CASSDWSLLLVTEAFF.